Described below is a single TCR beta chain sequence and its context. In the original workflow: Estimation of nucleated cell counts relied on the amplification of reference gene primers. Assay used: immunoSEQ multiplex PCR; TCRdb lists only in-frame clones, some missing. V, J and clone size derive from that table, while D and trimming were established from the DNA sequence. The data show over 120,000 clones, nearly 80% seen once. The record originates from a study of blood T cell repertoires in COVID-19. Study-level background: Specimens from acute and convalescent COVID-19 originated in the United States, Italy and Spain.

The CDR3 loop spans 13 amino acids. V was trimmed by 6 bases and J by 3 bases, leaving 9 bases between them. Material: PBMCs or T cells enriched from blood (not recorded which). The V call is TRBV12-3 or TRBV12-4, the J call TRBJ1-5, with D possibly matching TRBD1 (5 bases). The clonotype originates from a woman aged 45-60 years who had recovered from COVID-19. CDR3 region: CASRDRVNQPQHF. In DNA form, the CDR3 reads TGTGCCAGCAGAGACAGAGTCAATCAGCCCCAGCATTTT.